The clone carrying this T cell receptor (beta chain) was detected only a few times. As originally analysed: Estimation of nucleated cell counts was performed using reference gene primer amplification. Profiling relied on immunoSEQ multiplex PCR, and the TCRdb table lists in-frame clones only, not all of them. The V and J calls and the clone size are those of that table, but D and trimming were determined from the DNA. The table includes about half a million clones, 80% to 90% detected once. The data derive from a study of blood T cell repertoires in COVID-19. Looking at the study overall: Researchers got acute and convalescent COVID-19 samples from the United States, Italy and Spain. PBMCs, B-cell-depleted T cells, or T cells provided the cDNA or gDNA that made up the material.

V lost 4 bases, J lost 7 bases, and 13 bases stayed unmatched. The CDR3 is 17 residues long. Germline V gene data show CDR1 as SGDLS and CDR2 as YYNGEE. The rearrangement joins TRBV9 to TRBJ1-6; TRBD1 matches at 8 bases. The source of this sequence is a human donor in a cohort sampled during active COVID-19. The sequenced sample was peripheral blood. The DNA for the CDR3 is TGTGCCAGCAGCACCGACAGGGGTCCAATCCGAAATTCACCCCTCCACTTT. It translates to CASSTDRGPIRNSPLHF.